These 17 T cell receptor beta chains came from one sample sequenced in a study of OX40 agonist ivuxolimab in advanced cancers. The table came from immunoSEQ multiplex PCR; TCRdb's copy has only in-frame clones and leaves some out. The table includes about 28,000 clones, over 75% detected once. The sequenced sample was CD4+ or CD8+ T cells sorted from blood, obtained in a trial of the OX40 agonist ivuxolimab. The receptors shown here come from an adult with an advanced solid tumor such as melanoma, head and neck, liver or kidney cancer.

The chain recombines TRBV6-6 with TRBJ2-7; the match to TRBD2 covers 9 bases. Trimming at V came to 2 bases and at J to 6 bases, leaving 11 bases not matched to a gene. Per the germline V gene, CDR1 is MNHNY and CDR2 is SVGAGI (reference sequence). CDR3 length: 16 amino acids. DNA of the CDR3: TGTGCCAGCAGTTACGGGTTAGCGGGAGAGGGCCTCGAGCAGTACTTC. It is translated as CASSYGLAGEGLEQYF.

This chain links TRBV21-1 with TRBJ2-1; no check of the table's D call, TRBD2, against the DNA was made. TRBV21-1 represents a pseudogene. This CDR3 has 15 residues. The CDR3 sequence is CASSKRLADYNEQFF. The CDR3 nucleotides are TGTGCCAGCAGCAAACGGCTAGCGGACTACAATGAGCAGTTCTTC.

This rearrangement joins TRBV7-8 to TRBJ2-1, with 13 bases matching TRBD2. CDR3 size: 15 residues. V trimming: 4 bases; J trimming: 8 bases; junction bases outside the gene matches: 5. Germline CDR1 is SGHVS and CDR2 is FQNEAQ. CDR3 nucleotide sequence: TGTGCCAGCAGCTACTGGACTAGCGGGAGAGATGAGCAGTTCTTC. The encoded protein is CASSYWTSGRDEQFF.

The genes are TRBV4-1 and TRBJ2-5; TRBD2 might be the D (5 bases). CDR1 is MGHRA and CDR2 is YSYEKL in the germline V gene. The V end lost 0 bases, the J end lost 5 bases, and 16 bases lay between the germline ends. This CDR3 spans 16 amino acids. Here the CDR3 DNA reads TGCGCCAGCAGCCAAGAACTGGGTGCGAGAGGGGAGACCCAGTACTTC. This encodes CASSQELGARGETQYF.

CDR3 sequence: CASSRTGNEQYF. CDR3 bases: TGTGCCAGCAGCCGGACAGGGAACGAGCAGTACTTC. The V and J genes are TRBV2 and TRBJ2-7, with 8 bases lining up with TRBD1. This CDR3 spans 12 amino acids. J lost 5 bases, V lost 6 bases, and 3 bases had no gene match. Germline-derived CDR1 and CDR2 are SNHLY and FYNNEI.

This chain uses TRBV14 with TRBJ2-1, with 16 bases matching TRBD2. Germline CDR1 is SGHDN and CDR2 is FVKESK. J was trimmed by 5 bases and V by 1 base; bases with no gene match: 14. The CDR3 runs 21 residues. CDR3 in amino acids: CASSQGPGTSGRAVRDNEQFF. In DNA form, the CDR3 reads TGTGCCAGCAGCCAAGGGCCTGGGACTAGCGGGAGGGCGGTCCGGGACAATGAGCAGTTCTTC.

The V and J genes are TRBV9 and TRBJ2-1, with 8 positions matching TRBD2. V dropped 0 bases and J dropped 4; count of bases not matched to a gene: 3. The CDR3 is 15 amino acids. Germline values: CDR1 SGDLS, CDR2 YYNGEE. The chain's CDR3 is CASSVGAGGYNEQFF. For the CDR3, the DNA is TGTGCCAGCAGCGTAGGGGCGGGGGGTTACAATGAGCAGTTCTTC.

The rearrangement links TRBV14 to TRBJ2-3; 8 nucleotides match TRBD1. In germline, CDR1 is SGHDN, CDR2 FVKESK. This CDR3 comprises 16 residues. J lost 7 bases, V lost 0 bases, and 9 bases had no gene match. The CDR3 DNA reads TGTGCCAGCAGCCAAGATACGGACAGGGTCCAATATACGCAGTATTTT. Translation: CASSQDTDRVQYTQYF.

This clone was observed once. The chain employs TRBV6-6 and TRBJ2-1, with D perhaps matching TRBD2 (6 bases). The germline CDR1 and CDR2 sequences are MNHNY and SVGAGI (reference sequence). Trimming removed 2 bases at V and 4 bases at J, with 9 bases between. The CDR3 is made up of 14 amino acids. DNA of the CDR3: TGTGCCAGCAGTTACGGGACTGGGTACAATGAGCAGTTCTTC. Amino acids: CASSYGTGYNEQFF.

This chain connects TRBV27 to TRBJ2-7, with no clear D. Germline CDR1 MNHEY, CDR2 SMNVEV (reference sequence). The V end was cut by 2 bases, the J end by 3 bases, with 11 bases between. There are 14 residues in the CDR3. Here the CDR3 DNA reads TGTGCCAGCAGTTTACGGCGGAGCCACTACGAGCAGTACTTC. It codes for CASSLRRSHYEQYF.

This clone was seen a handful of times. The chain links TRBV9 to TRBJ2-1; D gene unclear. The CDR3 has 16 amino acids. Germline CDR1 and CDR2: SGDLS and YYNGEE. V dropped 0 bases and J dropped 0 bases, with 10 bases sitting between them. The CDR3 nucleotides read TGTGCCAGCAGCGTAGCTTCTAGAAGCTCCTACAATGAGCAGTTCTTC. It specifies CASSVASRSSYNEQFF.

This clone appeared once. V gene TRBV5-1 combines with J gene TRBJ2-3, with 8 bases lining up with TRBD2. Germline-derived CDR1 and CDR2 are SGHRS and YFSETQ. The CDR3 is 16 amino acids. Trimming cost V 4 bases and J 1 base; bases outside gene matches: 8. CDR3 sequence reads: CASSVPTSVGTDTQYF. The CDR3 DNA follows: TGCGCCAGCAGCGTCCCGACTAGCGTGGGCACAGATACGCAGTATTTT.

V gene TRBV5-1 combines with J gene TRBJ1-1; D is unclear. The V end was cut by 0 bases, the J end by 2 bases, with 8 bases between. Germline CDR1 and CDR2: SGHRS and YFSETQ. CDR3 length: 14 residues. Here the CDR3 DNA reads TGCGCCAGCAGCTTGGCCCGTGGTAACACTGAAGCTTTCTTT. Its protein product is CASSLARGNTEAFF. Drawing the rest from reference TRBV5-1 and TRBJ1-1, the complete variable domain is KAGVTQTPRYLIKTRGQQVTLSCSPISGHRSVSWYQQTPGQGLQFLFEYFSETQRNKGNFPGRFSGRQFSNSRSEMNVSTLELGDSALYLCASSLARGNTEAFFGQGTRLTVV.

This clone was counted a few times. This rearrangement joins TRBV7-7 to TRBJ2-7; D remains unclear. From germline, CDR1 is SSHAT and CDR2 FNYEAQ (reference sequence). The CDR3 extends over 15 amino acids. V was clipped by 4 bases and J by 0 bases, with 13 bases between them. The CDR3 is CASSSRFGSSYEQYF. DNA for the CDR3: TGTGCCAGCAGCTCCCGATTTGGAAGCTCCTACGAGCAGTACTTC.

CDR3 residues: CASIEEWGEPNYGYTF. In nucleotides, the CDR3 is TGTGCCAGCATCGAAGAGTGGGGGGAACCTAACTATGGCTACACCTTC. This rearrangement joins TRBV7-2 to TRBJ1-2, with D possibly TRBD1 on 5 matching bases. V lost 7 bases and J lost 0, with 18 bases in between. The CDR3 has 16 amino acids. CDR1 is SGHTA, CDR2 FQGNSA, per germline.

The rearrangement links TRBV14 to TRBJ2-7; perhaps TRBD1 as D (6 bases). The CDR3 length is 15 residues. Germline CDR1 SGHDN, CDR2 FVKESK. V gave up 1 base and J gave up 2 bases, with 12 bases separating them. CDR3 in amino acids: CASSQVAGDPYEQYF. DNA for the CDR3: TGTGCCAGCAGCCAAGTGGCAGGGGACCCCTACGAGCAGTACTTC.

This clone counts as medium-sized (0.01 to 0.1%). The chain's CDR3 is CASSSRRGISGNTIYF. CDR3 DNA sequence: TGTGCCAGCAGTTCCCGGAGGGGGATCTCTGGAAACACCATATATTTT. The chain is built from TRBV7-8 and TRBJ1-3; D may be TRBD1 (6 bases). The germline gives CDR1 SGHVS, CDR2 FQNEAQ. Trimming stripped 6 bases from V and 0 bases from J, with 15 bases between. The CDR3 runs 16 residues.